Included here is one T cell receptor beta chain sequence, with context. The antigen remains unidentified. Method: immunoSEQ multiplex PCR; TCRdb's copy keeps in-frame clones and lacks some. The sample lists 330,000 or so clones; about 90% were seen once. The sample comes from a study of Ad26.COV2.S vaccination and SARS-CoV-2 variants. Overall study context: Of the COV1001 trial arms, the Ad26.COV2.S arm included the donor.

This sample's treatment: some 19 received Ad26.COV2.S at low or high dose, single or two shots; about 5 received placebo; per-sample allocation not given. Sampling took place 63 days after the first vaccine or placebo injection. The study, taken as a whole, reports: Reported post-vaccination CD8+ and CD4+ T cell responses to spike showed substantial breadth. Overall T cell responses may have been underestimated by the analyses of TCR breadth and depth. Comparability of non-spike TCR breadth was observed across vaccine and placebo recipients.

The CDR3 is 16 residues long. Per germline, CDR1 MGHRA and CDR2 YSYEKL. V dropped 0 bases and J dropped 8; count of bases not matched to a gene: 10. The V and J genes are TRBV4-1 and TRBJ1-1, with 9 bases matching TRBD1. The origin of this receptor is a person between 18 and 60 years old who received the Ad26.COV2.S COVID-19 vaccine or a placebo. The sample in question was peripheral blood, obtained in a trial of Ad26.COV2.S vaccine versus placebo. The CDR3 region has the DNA TGCGCCAGCAGCCAAGATCCGGGACAGGGACCCCTCGAAGCTTTCTTT. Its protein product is CASSQDPGQGPLEAFF.